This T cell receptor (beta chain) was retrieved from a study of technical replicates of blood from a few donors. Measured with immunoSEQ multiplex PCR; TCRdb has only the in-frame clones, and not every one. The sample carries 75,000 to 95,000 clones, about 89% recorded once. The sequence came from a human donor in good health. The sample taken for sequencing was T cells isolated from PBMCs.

The CDR3, as DNA: TGTGCCAGCAGCCCAGGTCGGGGGGGCGTATTCGAGCAGTACTTC. Its translation is CASSPGRGGVFEQYF. V and J are TRBV7-2 and TRBJ2-7, with 8 bases fitting TRBD2. V lost 5 bases, J lost 6 bases, and 12 bases stayed unmatched. The CDR3 totals 15 residues. Germline CDR1 SGHTA, CDR2 FQGNSA.